This T cell receptor (beta chain) was obtained from a study of shared clonotypes between healthy human individuals. CDR3 length: 18 residues. Germline lookup yields CDR1 SGHDT and CDR2 YYEEEE. V lost 0 bases and J lost 1; bases outside the gene matches: 10. The method was immunoSEQ multiplex PCR; TCRdb's version includes in-frame clones alone and lacks a portion of them. The table includes around 500,000 clones, approximately 81% detected once. The source is a woman between 35 and 50 years old in good health. Some clones in this sample may be carry-over from other donors' samples. Sample: PBMCs. This chain joins TRBV5-6 and TRBJ1-5; the match to TRBD1 covers 7 bases. CDR3 protein: CASSLDRGRLGSNQPQHF. The CDR3 DNA reads TGTGCCAGCAGCTTGGACAGGGGACGTTTGGGGAGCAATCAGCCCCAGCATTTT.